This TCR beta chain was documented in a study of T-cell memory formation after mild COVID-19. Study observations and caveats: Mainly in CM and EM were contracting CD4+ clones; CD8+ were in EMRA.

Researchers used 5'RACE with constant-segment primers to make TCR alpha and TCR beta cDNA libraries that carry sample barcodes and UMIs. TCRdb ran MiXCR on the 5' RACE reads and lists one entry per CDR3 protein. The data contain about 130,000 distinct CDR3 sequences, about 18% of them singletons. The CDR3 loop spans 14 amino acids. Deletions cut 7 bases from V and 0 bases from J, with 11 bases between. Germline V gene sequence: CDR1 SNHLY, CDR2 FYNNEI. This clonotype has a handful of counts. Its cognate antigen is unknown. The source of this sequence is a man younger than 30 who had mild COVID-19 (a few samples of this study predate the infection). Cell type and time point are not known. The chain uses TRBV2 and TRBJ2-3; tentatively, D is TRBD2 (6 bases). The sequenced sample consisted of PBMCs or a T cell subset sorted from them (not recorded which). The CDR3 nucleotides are TGTGCCAGCATGGGCGGGGTCAGCACAGATACGCAGTATTTT. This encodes CASMGGVSTDTQYF.